Each of the 31 T cell receptor beta chains below was sequenced from the same sample in a study of regulatory T cells in long-lasting Graves disease. iRepertoire HTBI primers and Arm-PCR of CDR3 regions built TCR beta libraries. TCRdb processed the multiplex PCR reads anew with MiXCR; each CDR3 protein has one entry. The sample includes 400,000 to 450,000 distinct CDR3 sequences, around a quarter of them seen just once. Indicated time point: persistent/refractory GD, antithyroid drugs over 5 years with positive TRAb. The authors made the TCR library using RNA they extracted from PBMCs. The starting material was peripheral blood mononuclear cells (PBMCs), obtained when the disease was refractory, from a patient treated with antithyroid drugs. Source of these receptors: a female donor with Graves disease.

This clonotype appeared many times. The chain combines TRBV6-1 with TRBJ2-3; 9 bases are shared with TRBD2. Germline CDR1 is MNHNS and CDR2 is SASEGT. CDR3 length: 16 amino acids. V gave up 10 bases and J gave up 3 bases; unmatched junction bases: 14. This CDR3 reads CATTTLAGVGTDTQYF. Here the CDR3 DNA reads TGTGCCACTACGACGTTAGCGGGAGTCGGGACAGATACGCAGTATTTT.

This clonotype has just a few counts. J is TRBJ2-4 and V is TRBV7-9, with 8 bases lining up with TRBD1. The CDR3 has 15 residues. J lost 5 bases, V lost 8 bases, and 11 bases had no gene match. Germline assignment: CDR1 SEHNR and CDR2 FQNEAQ (reference sequence). The CDR3 is CASPTGELAQNIQYF. The CDR3 DNA is TGTGCCAGCCCGACAGGGGAGCTCGCCCAAAACATTCAGTACTTC.

The chain couples TRBV28 to TRBJ2-2; D is ambiguous. V was clipped by 6 bases and J by 6 bases, with 20 bases between them. The length of the CDR3 is 16 residues. The germline CDR1 and CDR2 sequences are MDHEN and SYDVKM. CDR3 region: CASSTWSGEDPGELFF. The CDR3 nucleotides are TGTGCCAGCAGCACCTGGTCCGGAGAGGATCCCGGGGAGCTGTTTTTT.

The chain carries TRBV9 and TRBJ2-7; a possible D gene is TRBD1 (6 bases). Looked up from germline, CDR1 is SGDLS and CDR2 is YYNGEE. The CDR3 is made up of 13 amino acids. The germline V and J ends were trimmed by 3 bases and 7 bases, with 14 bases remaining between them. CDR3 bases: TGTGCCAGCAGCGACGCAGGGGTCTTTGAGCAGTACTTC. This encodes CASSDAGVFEQYF.

This clonotype has just a few counts. CDR3 loop: CASSDSYGSYEQYF. The DNA for the CDR3 is TGTGCCAGCAGTGATTCCTACGGATCCTACGAGCAGTACTTC. The chain uses TRBV25-1 and TRBJ2-7; no clear D gene. The CDR3 runs 14 residues. CDR1 and CDR2 from the germline V gene are MGHDK and SYGVNS. The germline V and J ends were trimmed by 3 bases and 1 base, with 10 bases remaining between them.

The CDR3 DNA is TGTGCCAGCAGCTTAACTGGGGGCGAGGGGTCCGAGCAGTACTTC. It specifies CASSLTGGEGSEQYF. The V and J genes are TRBV7-3 and TRBJ2-7; possibly TRBD1 for D (6 bases). The germline V gene encodes CDR1 SGHTA and CDR2 FQGTGA. The CDR3 has 15 amino acids. The V end lost 0 bases, the J end lost 6 bases, and 15 bases lay between the germline ends.

V and J are TRBV19 and TRBJ2-2; D could derive from TRBD1 or TRBD2 (7 bases each). This CDR3 contains 17 residues. Deletions cut 4 bases from V and 6 bases from J, with 21 bases between. Germline loops: CDR1 LNHDA, CDR2 SQIVND (reference sequence). The CDR3 bases are TGTGCCAGTAGTAGGGAGCGGGACAGTTACGACGCCGGGGAGCTGTTTTTT. This encodes CASSRERDSYDAGELFF.

The V gene is TRBV9, the J gene TRBJ1-1, with a tentative D call TRBD1 (5 bases). V was shortened by 3 bases and J by 5 bases, with 17 bases between the two germline ends. The length of the CDR3 is 15 residues. From germline, CDR1 is SGDLS and CDR2 YYNGEE. The CDR3 region is CASSAGTLTSTEAFF. CDR3 DNA: TGTGCCAGCAGCGCAGGGACGCTAACGTCAACTGAAGCTTTCTTT.

This clonotype was observed a few times. V usage is TRBV29-1 and J usage is TRBJ1-2, with D unresolved. The germline V gene has CDR1 SQVTM and CDR2 ANQGSEA. This CDR3 contains 10 residues. The V gene lost 6 bases and the J gene lost 7 bases, with 9 bases spanning the gap. Here the CDR3 DNA reads TGCAGCGTCCGGTCGGGTGGCTACACCTTC. Amino acid sequence: CSVRSGGYTF.

About this clonotype itself: As the CDR3 is not closed by the conserved phenylalanine or tryptophan, this likely results from a read error. The chain has TRBV3-1 and TRBJ2-3, with D uncertain. CDR3 size: 14 residues. CDR1 is LGHDT, CDR2 YNNKEL, per germline (reference sequence). The V and J ends lost 0 bases and 3 bases respectively, with 7 bases between them. The CDR3 region has the DNA TGTGCCAGCAGCCAAGAGCCGCAGACAGATACGCAGTATCTT. Residues: CASSQEPQTDTQYL.

V is TRBV19 and J is TRBJ2-5; D is tentatively TRBD1 or TRBD2 (5 bases each). The V end was cut by 3 bases, the J end by 4 bases, with 15 bases between. This CDR3 region has 15 residues. The germline V gene has CDR1 LNHDA and CDR2 SQIVND (reference sequence). This CDR3 is CASSMLSTGGETQYF. CDR3 bases: TGTGCCAGTAGTATGCTATCAACAGGAGGAGAGACCCAGTACTTC.

This sequence joins TRBV6-5 and TRBJ2-5; D remains ambiguous. V was shortened by 2 bases and J by 2 bases, with 6 bases between the two germline ends. Germline CDR1 is MNHEY and CDR2 is SVGAGI. The CDR3 is 13 amino acids. Here the CDR3 reads CASSYKAQETQYF. Here the CDR3 DNA reads TGTGCCAGCAGTTACAAGGCGCAAGAGACCCAGTACTTC.

This clonotype was found many times. The chain uses TRBV28 and TRBJ1-4; tentatively, D is TRBD1 (5 bases). Germline CDR1 and CDR2: MDHEN and SYDVKM. The CDR3 runs 15 residues. Trimming left V 6 bases short and J 5 bases short, with 16 bases between. Here the CDR3 DNA reads TGTGCCAGCAGCTTGGATTGGGGGAGCAATGAAAAACTGTTTTTT. Protein product: CASSLDWGSNEKLFF.

The V call is TRBV5-1, the J call TRBJ2-7; tentative D call: TRBD1 (6 bases). V was pared by 4 bases and J by 2 bases, with 25 bases between. The CDR3 is 18 amino acids. Germline V lookup: CDR1 SGHRS, CDR2 YFSETQ. CDR3 DNA: TGCGCCAGCAGCCGGGACACCCTTTTAAGCGGTAACCCCTACGAGCAGTACTTC. It yields the protein CASSRDTLLSGNPYEQYF. Complete variable domain (other parts from reference TRBV5-1 and TRBJ2-7): KAGVTQTPRYLIKTRGQQVTLSCSPISGHRSVSWYQQTPGQGLQFLFEYFSETQRNKGNFPGRFSGRQFSNSRSEMNVSTLELGDSALYLCASSRDTLLSGNPYEQYFGPGTRLTVT.

This clonotype has only a few counts. The chain uses TRBV15 and TRBJ1-1; D call uncertain. V lost 1 base, J lost 1 base, and 7 bases lay in between. The germline CDR1 and CDR2 sequences are LNHNV and YYDKDF (reference sequence). CDR3 length: 14 amino acids. The DNA of the CDR3 is TGTGCCACCAGCAGAGTTCAGAAGAACACTGAAGCTTTCTTT. It is translated as CATSRVQKNTEAFF.

The gene calls are TRBV12-3 or TRBV12-4 and TRBJ1-1; D remains ambiguous. The CDR3 runs 13 residues. V dropped 3 bases and J dropped 7 bases, with 12 bases sitting between them. DNA for the CDR3: TGTGCCAGCAGTTTTTCGGGAAAGCATGAAGCTTTCTTT. Protein: CASSFSGKHEAFF.

The chain couples TRBV9 to TRBJ2-2; D may be TRBD1 (5 bases). The length of the CDR3 is 14 residues. Per germline, CDR1 SGDLS and CDR2 YYNGEE. V lost 3 bases and J 4 bases, leaving 10 bases between the germline ends. The CDR3: CASSARTTTGELFF. The CDR3 region has the DNA TGTGCCAGCAGCGCGCGGACAACCACCGGGGAGCTGTTTTTT.

This clonotype appeared many times. CDR3 sequence reads: CASRPPTDGYTF. For the CDR3, the DNA is TGTGCCAGCAGACCTCCGACAGATGGCTACACCTTC. The rearrangement joins TRBV6-1 to TRBJ1-2; weak D call: TRBD1 (5 bases). Trimming left V 6 bases short and J 6 bases short, with 11 bases between. CDR1 and CDR2 (germline): MNHNS, SASEGT. The CDR3 contains 12 residues.

This clonotype was seen a few times. The V call is TRBV27, the J call TRBJ1-3; no clear D. Trimming shortened V by 6 bases and J by 3 bases, and 15 bases separated the two germline ends. This CDR3 spans 15 amino acids. Germline V CDR1 and CDR2: MNHEY, SMNVEV (reference sequence). The CDR3 loop reads CASRHLTEGGNTIYF. In nucleotides, the CDR3 is TGTGCCAGCAGACACCTAACAGAAGGTGGAAACACCATATATTTT.

The rearrangement links TRBV15 to TRBJ1-5; the D gene is possibly TRBD1 (5 bases). There are 15 residues in the CDR3. The ends were cut back, 3 bases at V and 4 bases at J, with 13 bases in the middle. Germline V lookup: CDR1 LNHNV, CDR2 YYDKDF (reference sequence). The DNA for the CDR3 is TGTGCCACCAGCAGGCAGACAGTATGGAATCAGCCCCAGCATTTT. Its translation is CATSRQTVWNQPQHF.

The chain couples TRBV12-3 or TRBV12-4 to TRBJ2-2; 7 bases line up with TRBD2. V gave up 4 bases and J gave up 6 bases; unmatched junction bases: 5. The length of the CDR3 is 14 residues. The CDR3 loop is CASSWGGGAGELFF. The CDR3 DNA sequence: TGTGCCAGCAGTTGGGGGGGGGGTGCCGGGGAGCTGTTTTTT.

This rearrangement joins TRBV28 to TRBJ1-5; no clear D. V shed 2 bases and J shed 9 bases, with 11 bases lying between them. The CDR3 is made up of 13 amino acids. The germline gives CDR1 MDHEN, CDR2 SYDVKM. The CDR3 DNA reads as TGTGCCAGCAGTTTAGTTTTCGGCCTGCCCCAGCATTTT. It yields the protein CASSLVFGLPQHF. Using reference TRBV28 and TRBJ1-5 for the parts outside the CDR3, the full variable domain is DVKVTQSSRYLVKRTGEKVFLECVQDMDHENMFWYRQDPGLGLRLIYFSYDVKMKEKGDIPEGYSVSREKKERFSLILESASTNQTSMYLCASSLVFGLPQHFGDGTRLSIL.

The chain combines TRBV6-1 with TRBJ2-3, with a tentative D call TRBD1 (6 bases). Germline V gene sequence: CDR1 MNHNS, CDR2 SASEGT. Deletions cut 6 bases from V and 2 bases from J, with 15 bases between. This CDR3 comprises 15 residues. The CDR3 is CASRAGVGLTDTQYF. CDR3 DNA sequence: TGTGCCAGCAGGGCAGGGGTAGGCCTCACAGATACGCAGTATTTT.

The J gene is TRBJ2-7, the V gene TRBV6-9, with 7 nucleotides matching TRBD1. The CDR3 sequence is 15 residues long. The germline V gene encodes CDR1 MNHGY and CDR2 SVAAGI. V lost 3 bases, J lost 4 bases, and 9 bases stayed unmatched. The CDR3 nucleotides are TGTGCCAGCAGTTACTCTGGGACAGCAGGTTACGAGCAGTACTTC. Its translation is CASSYSGTAGYEQYF.

The chain combines TRBV6-1 with TRBJ2-2; 10 nucleotides line up with TRBD1. Losses at the gene ends were 6 bases for V and 4 bases for J; bases not matched to a gene: 5. Germline V gives CDR1 MNHNS, CDR2 SASEGT. This CDR3 region has 15 residues. The CDR3: CASSPTGGPTGELFF. As DNA, the CDR3 is TGTGCCAGCAGCCCGACAGGGGGCCCCACCGGGGAGCTGTTTTTT.

At least ten counts were recorded for this clonotype. V usage is TRBV6-5 and J usage is TRBJ1-2, with TRBD1 as a possible D gene (5 bases). CDR1 is MNHEY and CDR2 is SVGAGI in the germline V gene. The CDR3 has 16 amino acids. V lost 0 bases and J lost 2, with 13 bases in between. The CDR3 sequence is CASSYSPQGGNYGYTF. The CDR3 bases are TGTGCCAGCAGTTACTCTCCTCAGGGTGGAAACTATGGCTACACCTTC.

The V and J genes are TRBV28 and TRBJ1-2; no reliable D call. V gave up 7 bases and J gave up 2 bases, with 8 bases separating them. The CDR3 is made up of 12 amino acids. CDR1 is MDHEN, CDR2 SYDVKM, per germline. For the CDR3, the DNA is TGTGCCAGCACCTCGGGGAACTATGGCTACACCTTC. Translation: CASTSGNYGYTF.

This clonotype was recorded a few times. This chain links TRBV7-9 with TRBJ2-7; 8 nucleotides agree with TRBD2. CDR3 length equals 14 residues. Germline assignment: CDR1 SEHNR and CDR2 FQNEAQ (reference sequence). The junction had 8 bases not matched to a gene; V was cut back by 6 bases and J by 4 bases. The CDR3 loop reads CASRSSGYNYEQYF. The CDR3 DNA reads as TGTGCCAGCAGATCTAGCGGGTACAATTACGAGCAGTACTTC.

The V and J genes are TRBV29-1 and TRBJ1-1; maybe TRBD1 (5 bases). CDR1 and CDR2 (germline): SQVTM, ANQGSEA. V gave up 4 bases and J gave up 3 bases, with 12 bases separating them. The CDR3 consists of 13 residues. CDR3 protein: CSVVEGLYTEAFF. The CDR3 DNA follows: TGCAGCGTTGTCGAGGGGCTGTACACTGAAGCTTTCTTT. The whole variable domain, remainder taken from reference TRBV29-1 and TRBJ1-1, is SAVISQKPSRDICQRGTSLTIQCQVDSQVTMMFWYRQQPGQSLTLIATANQGSEATYESGFVIDKFPISRPNLTFSTLTVSNMSPEDSSIYLCSVVEGLYTEAFFGQGTRLTVV.

This clonotype came up many times. In DNA, the CDR3 is TGTGCCAGCAGTGAAGGCGTACCCTCCTACGAGCAGTACTTC. It specifies CASSEGVPSYEQYF. V gene TRBV2 combines with J gene TRBJ2-7, with no clear D. V was clipped by 1 base and J by 0 bases, with 7 bases between them. The CDR3 is 14 residues long. Germline CDR1 reads SNHLY; CDR2 reads FYNNEI.

This clonotype was seen ten or more times. The chain couples TRBV20-1 to TRBJ2-7, with 9 bases identical to TRBD2. V trimming: 6 bases; J trimming: 4 bases; junction bases outside the gene matches: 7. The CDR3 runs to 13 residues. Germline CDR1 and CDR2: DFQATT and SNEGSKA (reference sequence). For the CDR3, the DNA is TGCAGTGCGCCACTAGCGGGTACTTACGAGCAGTACTTC. Translated: CSAPLAGTYEQYF.